A selection of T cell receptor beta chains follows, all from one sample in a study of T-cell reconstitution after alpha-beta-depleted transplantation in children. TCRdb reanalysed the PCR reads using MiXCR and keeps one entry per CDR3 protein. The sample lists about 610,000 distinct CDR3 sequences, about 11% seen once, with less than 4.5% in the top ten. The input for sequencing was PBMCs from the stem cell graft donor, taken from the stem cell graft. The receptors originated from a human donor who donated a stem cell graft to a child with acute myeloid leukemia. Both conserved end residues are part of each CDR3. The D gene is left open where the match is weak. Size values are once, few and many counts, or a class for expanded clones, and some rows have none.

clone_size	cdr3_length	v_call	d_call	j_call	cdr3_nt	cdr3_aa
NA	13	TRBV20-1	NA	TRBJ2-5	TGCAGTGCTAGCGGACTATCCCAAGAGACCCAGTACTTC	CSASGLSQETQYF
many	13	TRBV9	NA	TRBJ2-2	TGTGCCAGCAGCGTAGAATACACCGGGGAGCTGTTTTTT	CASSVEYTGELFF
many	15	TRBV5-1	NA	TRBJ2-3	TGCGCCAGCAGCTTCGGGGGAGACAGCACAGATACGCAGTATTTT	CASSFGGDSTDTQYF
NA	17	TRBV14	TRBD2	TRBJ2-7	TGTGCCAGCAGCCAAGCTTTCTCAGCGGGAGGGAGACATGAGCAGTACTTC	CASSQAFSAGGRHEQYF
few	12	TRBV6-2/TRBV6-3	NA	TRBJ1-1	TGTGCCAGCCCGGGCGATCAGACTGAAGCTTTCTTT	CASPGDQTEAFF
NA	15	TRBV7-2	NA	TRBJ2-7	TGTGCCAGCAGCTTGTCTCTCGGTGGGGCTAACGAGCAGTACTTC	CASSLSLGGANEQYF
many	14	TRBV29-1	NA	TRBJ2-3	TGCAGCGCCCAGCGGGCCCACAGCACAGATACGCAGTATTTT	CSAQRAHSTDTQYF
NA	15	TRBV6-2/TRBV6-3	TRBD2	TRBJ2-1	TGTGCCAGCAGTGACACTAGCGGGGTTTACAATGAGCAGTTCTTC	CASSDTSGVYNEQFF
few	15	TRBV2	TRBD2	TRBJ2-1	TGTGCCAGCAAAGACGCCGTAGCGGGAGGCAATGAGCAGTTCTTC	CASKDAVAGGNEQFF
many	13	TRBV6-5	NA	TRBJ2-2	TGTGCCAGCAGTTCCTTAATCTCCGGGGAGCTGTTTTTT	CASSSLISGELFF
NA	14	TRBV12-3/TRBV12-4	NA	TRBJ1-5	TGTGCCAGCAGTTTTCAGGGCGGCCGTCAGCCCCAGCATTTT	CASSFQGGRQPQHF
many	15	TRBV5-1	NA	TRBJ2-1	TGCGCCAGCAGCTTAACCCAACCGGCCTACAATGAGCAGTTCTTC	CASSLTQPAYNEQFF
few	12	TRBV29-1	TRBD1	TRBJ2-1	TGCAGCTCCGGGACAGGGGGCGAAGAGCAGTTCTTC	CSSGTGGEEQFF
many	15	TRBV28	NA	TRBJ1-3	TGTGCCAGCAGTCTTCAGGGGAGCTCTGGAAACACCATATATTTT	CASSLQGSSGNTIYF
few	17	TRBV4-3	NA	TRBJ2-2	TGCGCCAGCAGCCAGGACACAACTAGCATTTCCACCGGGGAGCTGTTTTTT	CASSQDTTSISTGELFF
many	14	TRBV20-1	NA	TRBJ2-7	TGCAGTGCTAGAAGGATTGGCAGGGGCGACGAGCAGTACTTC	CSARRIGRGDEQYF
few	13	TRBV4-3	TRBD2	TRBJ2-7	TGCGCCAGCAGCCAAACTAGCGGGGACGAGCAGTACTTC	CASSQTSGDEQYF
NA	15	TRBV2	NA	TRBJ2-1	TGTGCCAGCAGTGACCCCTGGGGAACATCTGATGAGCAGTTCTTC	CASSDPWGTSDEQFF
NA	17	TRBV7-2	NA	TRBJ2-3	TGTGCCAGCAGCTTAGGCCAGCGGGTAACTAGCACAGATACGCAGTATTTT	CASSLGQRVTSTDTQYF
many	15	TRBV29-1	TRBD1	TRBJ2-7	TGCAGCGCCAACTCTGGACAGGTACCGTCCTACGAGCAGTACTTC	CSANSGQVPSYEQYF
few	19	TRBV2	TRBD2	TRBJ2-3	TGTGCCAGCAGTGAGACTAGCGGGAGGATCTCGTCAGGCACAGATACGCAGTATTTT	CASSETSGRISSGTDTQYF
NA	12	TRBV3-1	NA	TRBJ1-1	TGTGCCAGCAGCCAACGGTCCCGCGAAGCTTTCTTT	CASSQRSREAFF
few	15	TRBV7-2	NA	TRBJ2-3	TGTGCCAGCAGCTTAGGGGGCGGGACGACAGATACGCAGTATTTT	CASSLGGGTTDTQYF
NA	16	TRBV7-9	TRBD2	TRBJ2-7	TGTGCCAGCAGCTTAGTTTCCGGGAGGGTTCCCTACGAGCAGTACTTC	CASSLVSGRVPYEQYF
NA	18	TRBV11-2	TRBD2	TRBJ2-2	TGTGCCAGCAGCCCCCGGGATCATGGGTCGGGAGGCACCGGGGAGCTGTTTTTT	CASSPRDHGSGGTGELFF
many	13	TRBV4-3	NA	TRBJ2-1	TGCGCCAGCAGCCCAAGACGGGGGAATGAGCAGTTCTTC	CASSPRRGNEQFF
NA	14	TRBV12-3/TRBV12-4	TRBD2	TRBJ2-7	TGTGCCAGCAGCCTTAGCGGGAGCGGGCACGAGCAGTACTTC	CASSLSGSGHEQYF
NA	15	TRBV28	TRBD1	TRBJ1-2	TGTGCCAGCATTTCGCTTAGACAGGGCGAAAATGGCTACACCTTC	CASISLRQGENGYTF
NA	11	TRBV12-3/TRBV12-4	NA	TRBJ1-1	TGTGCCAGCACCTCTAGGGCTGAAGCTTTCTTT	CASTSRAEAFF
few	15	TRBV6-2/TRBV6-3	TRBD2	TRBJ2-7	TGTGCCAGCAGTTACGGACTAGCGGGAGTCCACGAGCAGTACTTC	CASSYGLAGVHEQYF
many	15	TRBV12-3/TRBV12-4	NA	TRBJ2-1	TGTGCCAGCAGTACTAGACAGGTAAACTACAATGAGCAGTTCTTC	CASSTRQVNYNEQFF
NA	17	TRBV3-1	NA	TRBJ2-3	TGTGCCAGCAGCCAAGGGAAGAGTGTCGGGTATCCAGATACGCAGTATTTT	CASSQGKSVGYPDTQYF
NA	15	TRBV9	NA	TRBJ2-5	TGTGCCAGCACCCCAGGGGGGAGTCATGGGGAGACCCAGTACTTC	CASTPGGSHGETQYF
NA	13	TRBV28	TRBD1	TRBJ2-7	TGTGCCAGTCTCTCAGGGGGCTCCTACGAGCAGTACTTC	CASLSGGSYEQYF
few	16	TRBV6-2/TRBV6-3	NA	TRBJ2-7	TGTGCCAGCAGGCCGACAGGTCCGGGATCAAAACGCGGGCAGTACTTC	CASRPTGPGSKRGQYF
few	14	TRBV29-1	NA	TRBJ1-2	TGCAGCGTTGAAGAAGGGGGGAGGGGAGGCGGCTACACCTTC	CSVEEGGRGGGYTF
few	16	TRBV20-1	TRBD1	TRBJ1-5	TGCAGTGCTAGTCGGGACAGGGACCTCAGCAATCAGCCCCAGCATTTT	CSASRDRDLSNQPQHF
NA	17	TRBV12-3/TRBV12-4	NA	TRBJ1-5	TGTGCCAGCAGCCCGAGGACAATCCTAAGAAGCAATCAGCCCCAGCATTTT	CASSPRTILRSNQPQHF
many	16	TRBV20-1	NA	TRBJ2-4	TGCAGTGCTAGAGAGTTCGGCAGTTTAGCCAAAAACATTCAGTACTTC	CSAREFGSLAKNIQYF
many	16	TRBV29-1	TRBD1	TRBJ2-2	TGCAGCGTTGAAGCAGTATGGGACAGGGGTACCGGGGAGCTGTTTTTT	CSVEAVWDRGTGELFF
many	16	TRBV7-3	TRBD2	TRBJ2-3	TGTGCCAGCAGCTTTGGACTAGCGGGCCGCACAGATACGCAGTATTTT	CASSFGLAGRTDTQYF
NA	15	TRBV4-1	TRBD2	TRBJ2-5	TGCGCCAGCAGCCGGACTAGCAGTCCCCAAGAGACCCAGTACTTC	CASSRTSSPQETQYF
NA	14	TRBV3-1	TRBD2	TRBJ2-7	TGTGCCAGCAGTTTAGGACTAGCGAGTGTCGAGCAGTACTTC	CASSLGLASVEQYF
NA	12	TRBV29-1	NA	TRBJ1-2	TGCAGCGCAGGAGGGGGATCCTATGGCTACACCTTC	CSAGGGSYGYTF
many	15	TRBV20-1	TRBD2	TRBJ2-7	TGCAGTGCTCCTCGGCCGGCGGGAGGGCCCTACGAGCAGTACTTC	CSAPRPAGGPYEQYF
few	16	TRBV4-3	NA	TRBJ2-6	TGCGCCAGCAGCCAAGAGAGCAGCTCTGGGGCCAACGTCCTGACTTTC	CASSQESSSGANVLTF